These 19 T cell receptor beta chains came from one sample sequenced in a study of identical twins. From the 5' RACE reads, TCRdb called clonotypes with MiXCR, one entry per CDR3 protein. The sample lists about 470,000 distinct CDR3 sequences, roughly 24% occurring once. This same sample was also part of a study on T cells expressing NK-cell markers.

Sequenced sample: CD4+ T cells sorted from blood. These receptors were obtained from a young woman in good health.

In this sample, this clonotype turned up a few times. This sequence joins TRBV12-3 or TRBV12-4 and TRBJ1-2; D gene ambiguous. The CDR3 is 15 residues long. V was shortened by 5 bases and J by 1 base, with 14 bases between the two germline ends. The CDR3 coding sequence is TGTGCCAGCAGTACCAGACACTTCCGTAACTATGGCTACACCTTC. Its protein is CASSTRHFRNYGYTF.

This clonotype was found a few times. This chain connects TRBV6-5 to TRBJ2-1; no firm D call. This CDR3 is 15 amino acids long. Germline CDR1 is MNHEY and CDR2 is SVGAGI. V lost 0 bases to trimming and J lost 2 bases, with 8 bases between them. DNA of the CDR3: TGTGCCAGCAGTTACTCGTCTAGGCCCTACAATGAGCAGTTCTTC. The encoded protein is CASSYSSRPYNEQFF.

The rearrangement links TRBV20-1 to TRBJ2-7; 7 bases map to TRBD2. The V gene end was trimmed by 3 bases and the J gene end by 5 bases; junction bases not matched to a gene: 7. Germline lookup yields CDR1 DFQATT and CDR2 SNEGSKA (reference sequence). CDR3 length equals 13 residues. The CDR3 nucleotides are TGCAGTGCTAGCGAGCGGGGTGTCGACGAGCAGTACTTC. Translation: CSASERGVDEQYF.

The chain has TRBV12-3 or TRBV12-4 and TRBJ1-4, with D maybe TRBD1 (6 bases). With 4 bases removed from V and 6 bases from J, the gap between germline ends came to 12 bases. The CDR3 has 14 residues. The CDR3 is CASSSRGLHEKLFF. CDR3 in DNA: TGTGCCAGCAGTTCCAGGGGTCTTCATGAAAAACTGTTTTTT.

This sequence joins TRBV5-1 and TRBJ2-1; 8 bases align to TRBD1. Trimming at V came to 4 bases and at J to 4 bases, leaving 4 bases not matched to a gene. Germline CDR1 reads SGHRS; CDR2 reads YFSETQ. This CDR3 comprises 14 residues. The CDR3 spells CASSAGQAYNEQFF. The CDR3 coding sequence is TGCGCCAGCAGCGCGGGACAGGCTTACAATGAGCAGTTCTTC.

This chain joins TRBV5-1 and TRBJ2-7, with a weak D call TRBD2 (6 bases). The V end lost 7 bases, the J end lost 6 bases, and 17 bases lay between the germline ends. Germline V gene sequence: CDR1 SGHRS, CDR2 YFSETQ. The CDR3 runs to 13 residues. Written as DNA, the CDR3 is TGCGCCAGCGGTTTGGCCGGGAGTTTCGAGCAGTACTTC. Its translation: CASGLAGSFEQYF.

The sample holds many counts of this clonotype. The V gene is TRBV7-9, the J gene TRBJ2-1, with a possible D match to TRBD1 (6 bases). Between the trimmed V and J ends, which lost 5 bases and 8 bases, there was a span of 13 bases. CDR3 length: 13 residues. Germline loops: CDR1 SEHNR, CDR2 FQNEAQ (reference sequence). The CDR3 DNA follows: TGTGCCAGCAGCATACAGGGAAGTTATGAGCAGTTCTTC. Its translation is CASSIQGSYEQFF. The full variable domain, completed using reference TRBV7-9 and TRBJ2-1, is DTGVSQNPRHKITKRGQNVTFRCDPISEHNRLYWYRQTLGQGPEFLTYFQNEAQLEKSRLLSDRFSAERPKGSFSTLEIQRTEQGDSAMYLCASSIQGSYEQFFGPGTRLTVL.

This clonotype occurred a few times. V is TRBV20-1 and J is TRBJ1-2; D unresolved. The length of the CDR3 is 15 residues. Germline values: CDR1 DFQATT, CDR2 SNEGSKA (reference sequence). The ends were cut back, 0 bases at V and 4 bases at J, with 15 bases in the middle. CDR3 in amino acids: CSARDARRGSYGYTF. The DNA for the CDR3 is TGCAGTGCTAGAGATGCTAGGCGGGGTAGCTATGGCTACACCTTC.

The CDR3 nucleotides are TGCGCCAGCAGCCAATTCCCAGGGGTAGGGACTGAGCAGTTCTTC. Translated, it gives CASSQFPGVGTEQFF. V is TRBV4-3 and J is TRBJ2-1; D perhaps matches TRBD1 (6 bases). CDR3 length equals 15 residues. From germline, CDR1 is LGHNA and CDR2 YSLEER. Trimming stripped 2 bases from V and 9 bases from J, with 17 bases between.

V and J are TRBV5-1 and TRBJ1-2; D remains unclear. Between the trimmed V and J ends, which lost 0 bases and 6 bases, there was a span of 18 bases. CDR3 length: 16 residues. Germline-derived CDR1 and CDR2 are SGHRS and YFSETQ. In DNA form, the CDR3 reads TGCGCCAGCAGCTTGGAGCGGGCCGGAGGTGAGAATGGCTACACCTTC. Translating it yields CASSLERAGGENGYTF.

This clonotype was seen more than once but under ten times. The rearrangement uses TRBV29-1 and TRBJ2-5; 8 positions agree with TRBD2. The V gene end was trimmed by 7 bases and the J gene end by 1 base; junction bases not matched to a gene: 5. The germline CDR1 and CDR2 sequences are SQVTM and ANQGSEA. The CDR3 is 13 amino acids. CDR3 coding DNA: TGCAGCGCCGCGGCGGGGGGCCAAGAGACCCAGTACTTC. The encoded protein is CSAAAGGQETQYF.

The J gene is TRBJ2-3, the V gene TRBV7-6, with TRBD2 matching over 7 bases. This CDR3 region has 17 residues. Germline V gene sequence: CDR1 SGHVS, CDR2 FNYEAQ. J was trimmed by 1 base and V by 8 bases; bases with no gene match: 15. DNA for the CDR3: TGTGCCAGCCGAATGCCGGGAGGCGGGGACGGCACAGATACGCAGTATTTT. As protein: CASRMPGGGDGTDTQYF.

The V and J genes are TRBV29-1 and TRBJ2-5; D not certain. The CDR3 runs to 12 residues. V dropped 8 bases and J dropped 2 bases, with 12 bases sitting between them. Germline CDR1 SQVTM, CDR2 ANQGSEA. The CDR3 reads CSPKRVQETQYF. CDR3 DNA: TGCAGCCCCAAAAGGGTACAAGAGACCCAGTACTTC.

This clonotype has more than one count but fewer than ten. The chain joins TRBV20-1 to TRBJ2-3; D is uncertain. Germline loops: CDR1 DFQATT, CDR2 SNEGSKA (reference sequence). V lost 0 bases and J lost 4, with 11 bases in between. This CDR3 is 14 amino acids long. Here the CDR3 DNA reads TGCAGTGCTAGAGACAAGGCCTACGCAGATACGCAGTATTTT. Encoded protein: CSARDKAYADTQYF.

The V and J genes are TRBV2 and TRBJ1-5, with unresolved D. This CDR3 comprises 14 residues. Germline V gives CDR1 SNHLY, CDR2 FYNNEI. V lost 4 bases, J lost 7 bases, and 14 bases lay in between. DNA of the CDR3: TGTGCCAGCAGTGCGATCGAGAGGGAACAGCCCCAGCATTTT. It translates to CASSAIEREQPQHF.

The gene calls are TRBV30 and TRBJ2-5; D is ambiguous. Germline CDR1 GTSNPN, CDR2 SVGIG (reference sequence). With 0 bases removed from V and 3 bases from J, the gap between germline ends came to 8 bases. The CDR3 length is 13 residues. The CDR3 nucleotides are TGTGCCTGGAGTGTCCGCTTCGAAGAGACCCAGTACTTC. This codes for CAWSVRFEETQYF.

This sequence joins TRBV10-3 and TRBJ2-3; D unresolved. Germline V lookup: CDR1 ENHRY, CDR2 SYGVKD. The CDR3 contains 11 residues. The ends were cut back, 4 bases at V and 5 bases at J, with 4 bases in the middle. Here the CDR3 DNA reads TGTGCCATCAGTGGTCAAGATACGCAGTATTTT. The encoded protein is CAISGQDTQYF.

A remark on this clonotype: At one boundary the junction diverges from the germline segment, which might be a read error. J is TRBJ1-1 and V is TRBV18, with D tentatively TRBD1 (6 bases). The CDR3 consists of 14 residues. CDR1 KGHSH and CDR2 LQKENI come from the germline V gene. CDR3 sequence: CASSPQGVGTEAFF. In DNA form, the CDR3 reads TGTGCCAGCTCGCCACAGGGAGTGGGCACTGAAGCTTTCTTT.

To note about this clonotype: The junction departs from germline at one end; a sequencing error may be responsible. The chain is built from TRBV11-2 and TRBJ2-7; tentatively, D is TRBD1 (5 bases). CDR1 and CDR2 from the germline V gene are SGHAT and FQNNGV. The CDR3 has 10 residues. CDR3 loop: CASSFRPPGF. The DNA of the CDR3 is TGTGCCAGCAGCTTTAGGCCCCCAGGGTTC.